This entry lists 22 T cell receptor beta chains sequenced from one sample in a study of blood T cells in healthy people across ages. Sample-barcoded 5' priming and a J-beta primer mix drove a second PCR of roughly 6 to 12 cycles. MiXCR, run by TCRdb on the 5' RACE reads, gives a single entry per CDR3 protein. The sample has over 1,500,000 distinct CDR3 sequences; around 50% are singletons. The sequenced material came from blood. These receptors came from a woman in her forties in good health.

This clonotype was recorded a few times. V and J are TRBV6-5 and TRBJ1-1, with D possibly being TRBD1 (5 bases). The CDR3 spans 12 residues. V lost 7 bases and J 11 bases, leaving 17 bases between the germline ends. Germline V CDR1 and CDR2: MNHEY, SVGAGI. CDR3 loop: CASITGGRRAFF. The CDR3 DNA reads as TGTGCCAGCATTACGGGGGGGAGACGGGCTTTCTTT.

This chain uses TRBV13 with TRBJ2-3; 8 nucleotides match TRBD2. The CDR3 spans 17 residues. J was trimmed by 6 bases and V by 0 bases; bases with no gene match: 11. CDR1 is PRHDT and CDR2 is FYEKMQ in the germline V gene (reference sequence). In DNA, the CDR3 is TGTGCCAGCAGCTTAGGCCGGGAGGGCCGGGAATCGGATACGCAGTATTTT. Its protein product is CASSLGREGRESDTQYF.

This chain links TRBV10-1 with TRBJ2-1; TRBD1 is a possible D gene (5 bases). Trimming took off 3 bases at V and 0 bases at J, with 12 bases between the two ends. The CDR3 is made up of 16 amino acids. Per germline, CDR1 WNHNN and CDR2 SYGVQD (reference sequence). The CDR3 loop is CASSEAGLGSYNEQFF. The CDR3 coding sequence is TGCGCCAGCAGTGAAGCAGGGCTGGGCTCCTACAATGAGCAGTTCTTC.

This clonotype was recorded a few times. The chain joins TRBV20-1 to TRBJ2-7, with 10 positions matching TRBD1. V lost 3 bases, J lost 4 bases, and 6 bases stayed unmatched. CDR1 is DFQATT and CDR2 is SNEGSKA in the germline V gene (reference sequence). The CDR3 contains 14 residues. CDR3 DNA: TGCAGTGCTAGCCGACAGGGGGCGGAATACGAGCAGTACTTC. It is translated as CSASRQGAEYEQYF.

This clonotype was counted once. The chain is built from TRBV5-1 and TRBJ2-5; no reliable D call. V was pared by 0 bases and J by 6 bases, with 15 bases between. The germline V gene has CDR1 SGHRS and CDR2 YFSETQ. CDR3 size: 15 residues. The CDR3 sequence: CASSLEAVVDQTQYF. CDR3 bases: TGCGCCAGCAGCTTGGAAGCAGTGGTGGATCAGACCCAGTACTTC.

The chain's CDR3 is CASSQAGYTEAFF. For the CDR3, the DNA is TGTGCCAGCAGCCAAGCCGGATACACTGAAGCTTTCTTT. The rearrangement uses TRBV3-1 and TRBJ1-1; D remains unclear. Deletions cut 1 base from V and 3 bases from J, with 6 bases between. The CDR3 runs 13 residues. Germline values: CDR1 LGHDT, CDR2 YNNKEL (reference sequence).

The genes are TRBV20-1 and TRBJ2-3, with D perhaps assigned TRBD1 or TRBD2 (5 bases each). This CDR3 is 13 amino acids long. Per the germline V gene, CDR1 is DFQATT and CDR2 is SNEGSKA (reference sequence). V was pared by 3 bases and J by 4 bases, with 11 bases between. The CDR3 here is CSARRGAPDTQYF. In DNA form, the CDR3 reads TGCAGTGCTAGGCGAGGGGCCCCAGATACGCAGTATTTT.

This sequence joins TRBV6-2 or TRBV6-3 and TRBJ2-3, with 9 bases aligning to TRBD2. This CDR3 spans 19 amino acids. V lost 4 bases, J lost 5 bases, and 19 bases stayed unmatched. Germline loops: CDR1 MNHEY, CDR2 SVGEGT. In DNA form, the CDR3 reads TGTGCCAGCAGTTCCGAACCTTTAGCGGGAGTCGGGAGTGAAGATACGCAGTATTTT. Its protein product is CASSSEPLAGVGSEDTQYF.

The rearrangement joins TRBV20-1 to TRBJ1-6; the D is unclear. From germline, CDR1 is DFQATT and CDR2 SNEGSKA (reference sequence). The CDR3 is 15 residues long. V was trimmed by 0 bases and J by 1 base, leaving 7 bases between them. The CDR3, as DNA: TGCAGTGCTAGAGAGAGTAGGTCCTATAATTCACCCCTCCACTTT. Translation: CSARESRSYNSPLHF.

The chain recombines TRBV6-5 with TRBJ2-3; TRBD1 or TRBD2 may be the D gene (5 bases each). From germline, CDR1 is MNHEY and CDR2 SVGAGI. This CDR3 spans 15 amino acids. The germline V and J ends were trimmed by 6 bases and 1 base, with 14 bases remaining between them. CDR3 residues: CASRTALGRTDTQYF. CDR3 sequence (DNA): TGTGCCAGCAGAACGGCACTGGGACGCACAGATACGCAGTATTTT.

This clonotype was picked up a small number of times. This sequence joins TRBV7-9 and TRBJ1-6; TRBD1 is a possible D gene (6 bases). With 3 bases removed from V and 9 bases from J, the gap between germline ends came to 18 bases. CDR3 length: 16 amino acids. Germline loops: CDR1 SEHNR, CDR2 FQNEAQ (reference sequence). This CDR3 is CASSFVQGKNGSPLHF. CDR3 bases: TGTGCCAGCAGCTTCGTACAGGGAAAAAATGGTTCACCCCTCCACTTT.

J is TRBJ1-4 and V is TRBV7-2; TRBD1 agrees at 10 bases. The V gene end was trimmed by 5 bases and the J gene end by 5 bases; junction bases not matched to a gene: 8. Germline V gene sequence: CDR1 SGHTA, CDR2 FQGNSA. The CDR3 extends over 16 amino acids. CDR3 sequence: CASSGIRTGGNEKLFF. DNA for the CDR3: TGTGCCAGCAGCGGTATAAGGACAGGGGGAAATGAAAAACTGTTTTTT.

This clonotype was seen repeatedly, ten times or more. The chain is built from TRBV29-1 and TRBJ1-2, with D perhaps matching TRBD1 (6 bases). Per the germline V gene, CDR1 is SQVTM and CDR2 is ANQGSEA. Trimming cost V 4 bases and J 4 bases, with 10 bases left between them. The CDR3 runs 12 residues. In nucleotides, the CDR3 is TGCAGCGTTGTGACAGGAGCCTATGGCTACACCTTC. This sequence encodes CSVVTGAYGYTF.

Comments on this clonotype: Compared with germline, one end of the junction differs, possibly owing to a read error. V usage is TRBV28 and J usage is TRBJ2-3; 9 bases are a match to TRBD2. The CDR3 runs to 16 residues. CDR1 is MDHEN and CDR2 is SYDVKM in the germline V gene. In DNA form, the CDR3 reads TGTGTCAGCAGGAGATTGCGGGGGGGCCGGTCAGATACGCAGTATTTT. It specifies CVSRRLRGGRSDTQYF.

This chain joins TRBV28 and TRBJ2-1; 8 bases match TRBD2. Germline V gene lookup returns CDR1 MDHEN and CDR2 SYDVKM. CDR3 size: 15 residues. The V and J ends lost 4 bases and 8 bases, in that order; junction bases with no gene match: 10. The CDR3 DNA is TGTGCCAGCAGTTCCCCACGGGGGGGCTTGCATGAGCAGTTCTTC. Amino acid sequence: CASSSPRGGLHEQFF.

V is TRBV3-1 and J is TRBJ1-2; tentatively, D is TRBD1 (5 bases). The CDR3 has 15 amino acids. CDR1 LGHDT and CDR2 YNNKEL come from the germline V gene (reference sequence). Between the trimmed V and J ends, which lost 0 bases and 4 bases, there was a span of 12 bases. CDR3 sequence (DNA): TGTGCCAGCAGCCAAGATCTTGAGGGGATCTATGGCTACACCTTC. Protein product: CASSQDLEGIYGYTF.

V and J are TRBV6-1 and TRBJ2-4, with TRBD1 as a possible D gene (5 bases). Judging by the DNA end, TRBJ2-7 fits better; the J call may be wrong. The V gene's germline CDR1 is MNHNS and CDR2 SASEGT. This CDR3 has 14 amino acids. The CDR3 sequence is CASSEQTVTYEQYF. The CDR3 region has the DNA TGTGCCAGCAGTGAACAGACAGTCACCTACGAGCAGTACTTC.

This clonotype was seen only a few times. This sequence joins TRBV9 and TRBJ2-3; D is perhaps TRBD2 (5 bases). The V gene's germline CDR1 is SGDLS and CDR2 YYNGEE. V lost 1 base and J lost 0, with 12 bases in between. The CDR3 length is 16 residues. The CDR3 protein is CASSVRPSPSTDTQYF. The DNA of the CDR3 is TGTGCCAGCAGCGTACGGCCTAGCCCTAGCACAGATACGCAGTATTTT.

The J gene is TRBJ1-2, the V gene TRBV4-2; D gene unclear. The CDR3 extends over 14 amino acids. V was clipped by 1 base and J by 8 bases, with 14 bases between them. Germline V gene data show CDR1 as LGHNA and CDR2 as YNFKEQ. This CDR3 reads CASSQAGQLRGYTF. For the CDR3, the DNA is TGTGCCAGCAGCCAAGCCGGGCAGCTCAGGGGCTACACCTTC.

The rearrangement joins TRBV4-3 to TRBJ1-2; maybe TRBD1 (6 bases). CDR1 is LGHNA, CDR2 YSLEER, per germline. Trimming took off 0 bases at V and 10 bases at J, with 12 bases between the two ends. This CDR3 has 13 amino acids. The DNA for the CDR3 is TGCGCCAGCAGCCAAGACGGCAGGGGACTCTACACCTTC. It specifies CASSQDGRGLYTF.

This clonotype was detected ten times or more. This sequence joins TRBV9 and TRBJ2-1; the match to TRBD2 covers 7 bases. The CDR3 runs 13 residues. Germline CDR1 and CDR2: SGDLS and YYNGEE. V shed 0 bases, J shed 6 bases, and the junction held 0 bases outside the gene matches. In DNA, the CDR3 is TGTGCCAGCAGCGTAGCGGGGGGCAATGAGCAGTTCTTC. Translated: CASSVAGGNEQFF.

In its sample, this clonotype was seen a few times. This chain connects TRBV20-1 to TRBJ2-3; 9 bases match TRBD2. Germline V gene lookup returns CDR1 DFQATT and CDR2 SNEGSKA (reference sequence). V lost 0 bases and J lost 4; bases outside the gene matches: 20. CDR3 length equals 20 residues. CDR3 in amino acids: CSARDLRPSGGLHPPDTQYF. The CDR3 DNA is TGCAGTGCTAGAGATCTCAGGCCGAGCGGGGGGCTCCACCCCCCAGATACGCAGTATTTT.